Each of the 21 T cell receptor beta chains below was sequenced from the same sample in a study of blood T cell repertoires in COVID-19. Only in-frame clones appear in the TCRdb table, and some are missing; sequencing was by immunoSEQ multiplex PCR. The top ten clones hold about 13% of a sample with fewer than 150,000 clones, less than 85% of them seen once. Sequenced input: peripheral blood. These receptors were collected from a human donor in a cohort sampled during active COVID-19.

The chain's CDR3 is CASSLGPTGVNQPQHF. The CDR3 DNA is TGTGCCAGCAGCTTAGGACCAACAGGGGTGAATCAGCCCCAGCATTTT. This chain joins TRBV7-9 and TRBJ1-5; 7 bases are shared with TRBD1. The germline gives CDR1 SEHNR, CDR2 FQNEAQ (reference sequence). The CDR3 has 16 residues. V was clipped by 1 base and J by 4 bases; unmatched bases: 7. Complete variable domain (other parts from reference TRBV7-9 and TRBJ1-5): DTGVSQNPRHKITKRGQNVTFRCDPISEHNRLYWYRQTLGQGPEFLTYFQNEAQLEKSRLLSDRFSAERPKGSFSTLEIQRTEQGDSAMYLCASSLGPTGVNQPQHFGDGTRLSIL.

V usage is TRBV19 and J usage is TRBJ1-4; TRBD1 matches at 8 bases. Germline V gene data show CDR1 as LNHDA and CDR2 as SQIVND (reference sequence). The CDR3 sequence is 14 residues long. Trimming took 6 bases from V and 4 from J; bases not matched to a gene: 4. CDR3 loop: CASRRDRLNEKLFF. The CDR3 DNA sequence: TGTGCCAGTAGGCGGGACAGGCTTAATGAAAAACTGTTTTTT.

The DNA of the CDR3 is TGTGCCAGCAGTCCACGCCCGCGAGGATCTAGCACAGATACGCAGTATTTT. This gives the protein CASSPRPRGSSTDTQYF. V usage is TRBV6-6 and J usage is TRBJ2-3; D unclear. Germline V CDR1 and CDR2: MNHNY, SVGAGI (reference sequence). V dropped 5 bases and J dropped 0 bases, with 18 bases sitting between them. This CDR3 has 17 residues.

The J gene is TRBJ2-7, the V gene TRBV21-1; the listed D gene, TRBD2, was not tested against the DNA. TRBV21-1 is termed a pseudogene. The CDR3 runs to 14 residues. CDR3: CASMIWQGLNEQYF. The CDR3 nucleotides read TGTGCCAGCATGATTTGGCAGGGACTAAACGAGCAGTACTTC.

This clone was observed at least ten times. The sample contains more than one DNA sequence encoding this CDR3. The chain carries TRBV10-2 and TRBJ1-5, with unresolved D. V was clipped by 0 bases and J by 0 bases, with 9 bases between them. Per germline, CDR1 WSHSY and CDR2 SAAADI. The CDR3 covers 16 residues. The CDR3 DNA is TGCGCCAGCAGTGAGTCTCCCGGGAATAGCAATCAGCCCCAGCATTTT. Translation gives CASSESPGNSNQPQHF.

The V gene is TRBV5-1, the J gene TRBJ2-7, with 8 nucleotides matching TRBD2. The V segment lost 0 bases and the J segment 5 bases; nucleotides outside the gene matches: 1. CDR1 and CDR2 (germline): SGHRS, YFSETQ. The CDR3 is made up of 13 amino acids. The CDR3 spells CASSLVGGDEQYF. The CDR3 nucleotides are TGCGCCAGCAGCTTGGTCGGGGGGGACGAGCAGTACTTC. Full variable domain (remainder filled in from reference TRBV5-1 and TRBJ2-7): KAGVTQTPRYLIKTRGQQVTLSCSPISGHRSVSWYQQTPGQGLQFLFEYFSETQRNKGNFPGRFSGRQFSNSRSEMNVSTLELGDSALYLCASSLVGGDEQYFGPGTRLTVT.

The chain couples TRBV6-5 to TRBJ1-6; 8 bases line up with TRBD1. J lost 9 bases, V lost 5 bases, and 9 bases had no gene match. Germline CDR1 MNHEY, CDR2 SVGAGI. The length of the CDR3 is 15 residues. CDR3 in DNA: TGTGCCAGCAGTCTCCGGGACAGGCACGCTTCACCCCTCCACTTT. As protein: CASSLRDRHASPLHF.

The chain combines TRBV4-1 with TRBJ1-3, with D uncertain. V shed 4 bases and J shed 0 bases, with 4 bases lying between them. The CDR3 runs 13 residues. From germline, CDR1 is MGHRA and CDR2 YSYEKL. CDR3 DNA: TGCGCCAGCAGCCCTAACTCTGGAAACACCATATATTTT. Translated, it gives CASSPNSGNTIYF.

This clone has only one observation. The chain is built from TRBV10-3 and TRBJ1-2, with D possibly TRBD1 on 6 matching bases. Trimming took off 4 bases at V and 7 bases at J, with 13 bases between the two ends. This CDR3 is 13 amino acids long. Germline loops: CDR1 ENHRY, CDR2 SYGVKD. The CDR3 loop reads CAISASGEGGYTF. CDR3 nucleotides: TGTGCCATCAGTGCTTCAGGGGAAGGTGGCTACACCTTC.

The chain couples TRBV6-2 or TRBV6-3 to TRBJ2-3, with TRBD2 matching over 8 bases. V lost 2 bases and J lost 6; bases outside the gene matches: 7. The CDR3 covers 15 residues. Germline V gives CDR1 MNHEY, CDR2 SVGEGT. This CDR3 reads CASSYGAGGFDTQYF. CDR3 in DNA: TGTGCCAGCAGTTACGGCGCGGGGGGATTTGATACGCAGTATTTT.

The V and J genes are TRBV19 and TRBJ1-4; D might be TRBD1 (6 bases). This CDR3 is built from 11 residues. CDR1 and CDR2 from the germline V gene are LNHDA and SQIVND (reference sequence). V was pared by 5 bases and J by 8 bases, with 6 bases between. The CDR3 DNA sequence: TGTGCCAGTAGTGGGGGCGAAAAACTGTTTTTT. Its protein is CASSGGEKLFF.

This chain links TRBV7-2 with TRBJ2-3; 13 bases line up with TRBD2. Germline CDR1 SGHTA, CDR2 FQGNSA. J gave up 4 bases and V 3 bases, and 4 bases lay outside the gene matches. This CDR3 has 16 amino acids. This chain's CDR3 is CASSLGTSGVADTQYF. CDR3 sequence (DNA): TGTGCCAGCAGCTTGGGGACTAGCGGGGTAGCAGATACGCAGTATTTT. Full variable domain (outside the CDR3, taken from reference TRBV7-2 and TRBJ2-3): GAGVSQSPSNKVTEKGKDVELRCDPISGHTALYWYRQSLGQGLEFLIYFQGNSAPDKSGLPSDRFSAERTGGSVSTLTIQRTQQEDSAVYLCASSLGTSGVADTQYFGPGTRLTVL.

V is TRBV6-1 and J is TRBJ1-2, with D possibly matching TRBD1 (6 bases). Trimming took 2 bases from V and 4 from J, leaving 11 bases between them. The CDR3 is 14 residues long. The germline V gene encodes CDR1 MNHNS and CDR2 SASEGT. As DNA, the CDR3 is TGTGCCAGCAGTGAACCAGGGGCATCCTATGGCTACACCTTC. Amino acids: CASSEPGASYGYTF.

V is TRBV7-9 and J is TRBJ2-5; 8 bases line up with TRBD1. CDR1 and CDR2 (germline): SEHNR, FQNEAQ (reference sequence). The CDR3 spans 13 residues. V lost 5 bases and J lost 5; bases outside the gene matches: 4. The CDR3 region is CASSRTGSETQYF. CDR3 bases: TGTGCCAGCAGCCGGACAGGGTCCGAGACCCAGTACTTC.

This clone has a handful of counts. The chain has TRBV4-3 and TRBJ2-7, with TRBD2 matching over 11 bases. Trimming took 4 bases from V and 7 from J; bases not matched to a gene: 3. Germline lookup yields CDR1 LGHNA and CDR2 YSLEER. CDR3 size: 13 residues. The CDR3 DNA reads as TGCGCCAGCAGCCCGACTAGCGGGGCAGAGCAGTACTTC. Encoded protein: CASSPTSGAEQYF.

V and J are TRBV11-2 and TRBJ2-7; 11 bases align to TRBD1. This CDR3 comprises 15 residues. CDR1 and CDR2 from the germline V gene are SGHAT and FQNNGV. V dropped 5 bases and J dropped 3; count of bases not matched to a gene: 6. In DNA form, the CDR3 reads TGTGCCAGCAGCGCCGGGACAGGGGGAATCTACGAGCAGTACTTC. Its protein is CASSAGTGGIYEQYF.

This clone appeared once. This rearrangement joins TRBV18 to TRBJ1-2; 7 nucleotides align to TRBD1. The germline gives CDR1 KGHSH, CDR2 LQKENI. This CDR3 spans 15 amino acids. V lost 5 bases, J lost 4 bases, and 10 bases stayed unmatched. The CDR3 nucleotides read TGTGCCAGCTCAGCCACGCGGGGACAGAGCTATGGCTACACCTTC. Its translation is CASSATRGQSYGYTF.

The chain recombines TRBV9 with TRBJ1-5, with D perhaps TRBD1 (5 bases). Germline CDR1 and CDR2: SGDLS and YYNGEE. This CDR3 region has 14 residues. V lost 7 bases to trimming and J lost 5 bases, with 16 bases between them. The CDR3 here is CASPLRQGYQPQHF. CDR3 in DNA: TGTGCCAGCCCCCTTCGGCAGGGCTATCAGCCCCAGCATTTT.

The V call is TRBV7-3, the J call TRBJ2-2, with TRBD1 matching over 7 bases. There are 14 residues in the CDR3. From germline, CDR1 is SGHTA and CDR2 FQGTGA. V gave up 5 bases and J gave up 4 bases; unmatched junction bases: 4. CDR3 loop: CASSPDRVTGELFF. The CDR3 coding sequence is TGTGCCAGCAGCCCCGACAGGGTCACCGGGGAGCTGTTTTTT. The full variable domain, completed using reference TRBV7-3 and TRBJ2-2, is GAGVSQTPSNKVTEKGKYVELRCDPISGHTALYWYRQSLGQGPEFLIYFQGTGAADDSGLPNDRFFAVRPEGSVSTLKIQRTERGDSAVYLCASSPDRVTGELFFGEGSRLTVL.

DNA of the CDR3: TGTGCCAGCAGCTTAACCGGGACAGGGATCACTGAAGCTTTCTTT. Translated: CASSLTGTGITEAFF. This rearrangement joins TRBV7-6 to TRBJ1-1, with 9 bases lining up with TRBD1. The CDR3 has 15 amino acids. With V trimmed by 2 bases and J by 4 bases, 5 bases remained unmatched. Germline values: CDR1 SGHVS, CDR2 FNYEAQ.

The rearrangement uses TRBV11-3 and TRBJ2-1; TRBD1 agrees at 7 bases. The CDR3 runs 14 residues. Germline V lookup: CDR1 SGHNT, CDR2 YENEEA. V lost 5 bases and J lost 8; bases outside the gene matches: 9. CDR3 in DNA: TGTGCCAGCAGCCCCGGGCAGGGGGACCATGAGCAGTTCTTC. Encoded protein: CASSPGQGDHEQFF.